The clone carrying this T cell receptor (beta chain) was seen ten or more times. Amplification targeted TCR beta CDR3 regions from RNA transcripts. The study used the HTBI primer set for a first-round RT-PCR of the TCR CDR3. TCRdb re-called the multiplex PCR reads with MiXCR, one entry per CDR3 protein. The table includes over 150,000 distinct CDR3 sequences, roughly a sixth detected once. This entry belongs to a study of T cells in Graves' hyperthyroidism and ophthalmopathy. Hyperthyroidism in the patients, aged 18 to 65, was newly diagnosed and under 2 months in duration. The PBMCs studied were ones that came from roughly 11 ml fresh peripheral blood. Trimming removed 4 bases at V and 0 bases at J, with 13 bases between. Germline values: CDR1 LNHNV, CDR2 YYDKDF (reference sequence). The CDR3 length is 16 residues.

This clonotype originated in a woman between 50 and 59 years old with Graves' hyperthyroidism. The rearrangement uses TRBV15 and TRBJ1-5; D ambiguous. Material: blood. DNA for the CDR3: TGTGCCACCAGCACCTGGTTGGGGTCTAGCAATCAGCCCCAGCATTTT. This codes for CATSTWLGSSNQPQHF.